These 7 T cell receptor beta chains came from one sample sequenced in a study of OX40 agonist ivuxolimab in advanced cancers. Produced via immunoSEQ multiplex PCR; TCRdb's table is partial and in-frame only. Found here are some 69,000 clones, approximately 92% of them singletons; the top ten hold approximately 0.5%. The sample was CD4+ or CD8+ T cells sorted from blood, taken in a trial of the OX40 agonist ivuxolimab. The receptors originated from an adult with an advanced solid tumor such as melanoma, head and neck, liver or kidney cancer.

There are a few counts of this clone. The chain's CDR3 is CASSSSAGASTDTQYF. Written as DNA, the CDR3 is TGTGCCAGCAGCTCATCAGCGGGAGCTTCCACAGATACGCAGTATTTT. This chain connects TRBV7-2 to TRBJ2-3, with 8 positions matching TRBD2. This CDR3 has 16 amino acids. Germline V gene lookup returns CDR1 SGHTA and CDR2 FQGNSA. Trimming took 4 bases from V and 2 from J; bases not matched to a gene: 8.

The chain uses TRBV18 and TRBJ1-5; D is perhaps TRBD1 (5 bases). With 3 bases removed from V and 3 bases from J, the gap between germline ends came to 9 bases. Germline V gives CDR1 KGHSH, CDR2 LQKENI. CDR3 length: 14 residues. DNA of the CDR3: TGTGCCAGCTCACCCATCAGGGACAATCAGCCCCAGCATTTT. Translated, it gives CASSPIRDNQPQHF.

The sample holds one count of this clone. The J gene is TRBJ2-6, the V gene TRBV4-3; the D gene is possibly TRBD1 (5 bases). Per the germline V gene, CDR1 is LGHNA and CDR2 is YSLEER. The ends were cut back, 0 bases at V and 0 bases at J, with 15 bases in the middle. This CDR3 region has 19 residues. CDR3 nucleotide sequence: TGCGCCAGCAGCCAAGATCACCCCAGGGCGAACTCTGGGGCCAACGTCCTGACTTTC. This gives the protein CASSQDHPRANSGANVLTF.

In DNA form, the CDR3 reads TGTGCCAGCAGCCAAGGGGCGCTGGCCGAGCAGTACTTC. Translated: CASSQGALAEQYF. The chain has TRBV14 and TRBJ2-7; D is undetermined. This CDR3 comprises 13 residues. V was clipped by 1 base and J by 6 bases, with 10 bases between them. From germline, CDR1 is SGHDN and CDR2 FVKESK.

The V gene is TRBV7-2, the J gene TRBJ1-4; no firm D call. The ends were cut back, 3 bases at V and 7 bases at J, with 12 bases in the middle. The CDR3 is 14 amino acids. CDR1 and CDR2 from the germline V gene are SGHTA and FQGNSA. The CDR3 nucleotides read TGTGCCAGCAGCTTCATGGGCCGTAGTGAAAAACTGTTTTTT. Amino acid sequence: CASSFMGRSEKLFF.

For the CDR3, the DNA is TGTGCCAGAAGCCTAAACCAGGGGGGAGAGACCCAGTACTTC. Protein sequence: CARSLNQGGETQYF. J is TRBJ2-5 and V is TRBV5-3, with D tentatively TRBD1 (7 bases). TRBV5-3 is known as an ORF, though its function is uncertain. The CDR3 is 14 residues long. Trimming pared 4 bases from V and 4 bases from J, leaving 14 bases between.

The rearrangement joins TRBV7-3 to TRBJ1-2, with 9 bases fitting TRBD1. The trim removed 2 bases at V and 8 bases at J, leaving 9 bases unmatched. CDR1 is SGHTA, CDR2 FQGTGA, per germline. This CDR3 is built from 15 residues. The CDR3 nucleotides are TGTGCCAGCAGCTTAGGAACAGGGGGCCCCCAAGGCTACACCTTC. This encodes CASSLGTGGPQGYTF.